This passage covers 26 T cell receptor beta chains from one sample sequenced in a study of tumor-infiltrating lymphocytes in glioblastoma multiforme. TCRB libraries came from RNA via three nested multiplex PCR rounds. TCRdb reanalysed the multiplex PCR reads using MiXCR and keeps one entry per CDR3 protein. The sample carries about 9,000 distinct CDR3 sequences, roughly 69% recorded once. Sequencing used brain tumor tissue. Receptors were obtained from a male donor with glioblastoma.

The genes are TRBV6-1 and TRBJ1-5; D is ambiguous. Looked up from germline, CDR1 is MNHNS and CDR2 is SASEGT. This CDR3 spans 16 amino acids. Trimming removed 4 bases from V and 5 bases from J, with 18 bases in between. In DNA form, the CDR3 reads TGTGCCAGCAGTGGGGGATTAGATCGGAGGCATCAGCCCCAGCATTTT. This translates into CASSGGLDRRHQPQHF.

This clonotype was detected only a few times. One junction end does not reproduce the germline sequence, and a read error may be involved. The rearrangement links TRBV5-6 to TRBJ1-1; D remains ambiguous. Germline assignment: CDR1 SGHDT and CDR2 YYEEEE. CDR3 length: 15 amino acids. The CDR3 DNA sequence: TGTGCAAGCAGCTCTTCGACATGGATGAACACTGAAGCTTTCTTT. Its protein is CASSSSTWMNTEAFF.

V and J are TRBV11-2 and TRBJ2-2, with a weak D call TRBD2 (5 bases). The V gene's germline CDR1 is SGHAT and CDR2 FQNNGV. Trimming shortened V by 7 bases and J by 6 bases, and 33 bases separated the two germline ends. This CDR3 region has 20 residues. The CDR3 loop reads CASTPSFDQGLAVNAGELFF. The DNA for the CDR3 is TGTGCCAGCACCCCCTCATTCGACCAAGGGCTAGCTGTAAACGCCGGGGAGCTGTTTTTT.

This sequence joins TRBV29-1 and TRBJ2-7, with D possibly TRBD2 on 7 matching bases. Trimming cost V 4 bases and J 6 bases, with 13 bases left between them. Germline V gene lookup returns CDR1 SQVTM and CDR2 ANQGSEA. CDR3 length equals 12 residues. The CDR3 coding sequence is TGCAGCGTTGTGCAGGGGAGGGCCGAGCAGTACTTC. It encodes CSVVQGRAEQYF.

In regard to this clonotype: At one boundary the junction diverges from the germline segment, which might be a read error. The J gene is TRBJ2-7, the V gene TRBV11-2; D is possibly TRBD2 (5 bases). Germline V gene sequence: CDR1 SGHAT, CDR2 FQNNGV. CDR3 size: 15 residues. The CDR3 sequence is CSSSFSSLALYDQYF. The DNA for the CDR3 is TGTTCCAGCAGCTTCTCCAGCCTAGCACTATACGATCAGTACTTC.

V usage is TRBV6-5 and J usage is TRBJ2-7; no definite D call. V lost 2 bases and J lost 2, with 10 bases in between. This CDR3 is 14 amino acids long. Germline-derived CDR1 and CDR2 are MNHEY and SVGAGI. The DNA for the CDR3 is TGTGCCAGCAGTTACGAATCCCTAGCCTACGAGCAGTACTTC. This gives the protein CASSYESLAYEQYF.

This clonotype was observed once. The chain recombines TRBV11-2 with TRBJ1-1; no clear D gene. Between the trimmed V and J ends, which lost 2 bases and 1 base, there was a span of 5 bases. Germline V lookup: CDR1 SGHAT, CDR2 FQNNGV. This CDR3 is built from 13 residues. The CDR3 spells CASSLSPNTEAFF. CDR3 DNA: TGTGCCAGCAGCTTATCTCCGAACACTGAAGCTTTCTTT.

The J gene is TRBJ2-3, the V gene TRBV6-1, with D perhaps assigned TRBD1 or TRBD2 (5 bases each). Germline CDR1 is MNHNS and CDR2 is SASEGT. V gave up 6 bases and J gave up 0 bases, with 13 bases separating them. This CDR3 contains 15 residues. As DNA, the CDR3 is TGTGCCAGCAGAGCCGGGACGGACAGCACAGATACGCAGTATTTT. Residues: CASRAGTDSTDTQYF.

This rearrangement joins TRBV29-1 to TRBJ1-3; D is uncertain. The V gene's germline CDR1 is SQVTM and CDR2 ANQGSEA. Trimming took off 2 bases at V and 5 bases at J, with 10 bases between the two ends. The CDR3 is made up of 13 amino acids. The CDR3 region is CSVEIGQRNTIYF. The CDR3 DNA reads as TGCAGCGTTGAAATCGGGCAGCGAAACACCATATATTTT.

This clonotype was seen once. The J gene is TRBJ2-2, the V gene TRBV30, with 9 bases identical to TRBD2. V shed 2 bases, J shed 5 bases, and the junction held 6 bases outside the gene matches. Germline V gene data show CDR1 as GTSNPN and CDR2 as SVGIG (reference sequence). This CDR3 is built from 15 residues. The CDR3 protein is CAWSTLAGDTGELFF. The CDR3 nucleotides are TGTGCCTGGAGTACGTTAGCGGGGGATACCGGGGAGCTGTTTTTT.

In its sample, this clonotype was seen once. Mismatch with germline at one junction end may stem from a read error. This chain links TRBV11-2 with TRBJ2-5; D is perhaps TRBD1 or TRBD2 (5 bases each). The CDR3 is 15 residues long. Germline V gene data show CDR1 as SGHAT and CDR2 as FQNNGV. The CDR3 spells CASSFSGTGKGTQYF. The DNA of the CDR3 is TGTGCTAGCAGCTTTAGTGGGACCGGCAAAGGAACCCAGTACTTC.

The chain links TRBV20-1 to TRBJ2-2, with 10 bases identical to TRBD2. Germline trimming cut 2 bases from V and 2 bases from J; bases unmatched to any gene: 5. The length of the CDR3 is 16 residues. Germline-derived CDR1 and CDR2 are DFQATT and SNEGSKA (reference sequence). For the CDR3, the DNA is TGCAGTGCTAGACCCAAGCGGGAGGGTAACACCGGGGAGCTGTTTTTT. Amino acid sequence: CSARPKREGNTGELFF.

The chain recombines TRBV11-2 with TRBJ1-1, with D hard to call. The CDR3 spans 14 residues. V dropped 4 bases and J dropped 3 bases, with 12 bases sitting between them. Germline CDR1 is SGHAT and CDR2 is FQNNGV. This CDR3 reads CASSSLGRHTEAFF. CDR3 nucleotides: TGTGCCAGCAGCTCCCTCGGTCGACACACTGAAGCTTTCTTT.

A note on this clonotype: In this CDR3 the conserved last residue, phenylalanine or tryptophan, is missing, so a read error is likely. The rearrangement joins TRBV20-1 to TRBJ2-7; no firm D call. Germline lookup yields CDR1 DFQATT and CDR2 SNEGSKA (reference sequence). V lost 6 bases to trimming and J lost 9 bases, with 15 bases between them. The CDR3 loop spans 11 amino acids. The CDR3 here is CSAPTVGSQYL. The CDR3 region has the DNA TGCAGTGCCCCAACGGTTGGTTCGCAGTACTTA.

Regarding this clonotype: A junction boundary mismatches the germline segment, possibly from a read error. This rearrangement joins TRBV20-1 to TRBJ2-5, with 7 bases that match TRBD2. The CDR3 sequence is 13 residues long. Germline assignment: CDR1 DFQATT and CDR2 SNEGSKA (reference sequence). CDR3 coding DNA: TGCGGTGCTAGAAGACTAGCTAAAGAGACCCAGTACTTC. It specifies CGARRLAKETQYF.

The chain has TRBV12-3 or TRBV12-4 and TRBJ2-1; D possibly corresponds to TRBD2 (6 bases). The V end lost 3 bases, the J end lost 6 bases, and 12 bases lay between the germline ends. The CDR3 contains 14 residues. CDR3 bases: TGTGCCAGCAGTTTTTCCGGACTAATCAATGAGCAGTTCTTC. Amino acid sequence: CASSFSGLINEQFF.

On this clonotype: A junction end diverges from the germline sequence, so it may reflect a read error. This rearrangement joins TRBV7-9 to TRBJ2-1; no clear D gene. The CDR3 runs to 14 residues. Germline V gives CDR1 SEHNR, CDR2 FQNEAQ (reference sequence). CDR3 in DNA: TGCGCCAGCAGCTTTGGGATAGGAACGGGTGAGCAGTTCTTC. Encoded protein: CASSFGIGTGEQFF.

V and J are TRBV29-1 and TRBJ2-7; D may be TRBD2 (5 bases). The CDR3 length is 13 residues. V lost 7 bases and J lost 1, with 14 bases in between. In germline, CDR1 is SQVTM, CDR2 ANQGSEA. CDR3 residues: CSAIIGISYEQYF. CDR3 coding DNA: TGCAGCGCTATTATCGGGATTTCCTACGAGCAGTACTTC.

A remark on this clonotype: At one end, the junction sequence differs from germline, possibly due to a read error. The chain combines TRBV4-3 with TRBJ2-3, with TRBD1 matching over 10 bases. There are 15 residues in the CDR3. Germline lookup yields CDR1 LGHNA and CDR2 YSLEER. The CDR3 nucleotides are TGTGCCAGCAGTGACCCGGGACAGGGGACAGATACGCAGTATTTT. This sequence encodes CASSDPGQGTDTQYF.

Comments on this clonotype: An end of the junction does not agree with germline; a read error may underlie this. V and J are TRBV11-2 and TRBJ2-1; the D gene is possibly TRBD1 (6 bases). Germline lookup yields CDR1 SGHAT and CDR2 FQNNGV. This CDR3 comprises 13 residues. The DNA for the CDR3 is TGTACCAGCAACTTAGGTAGGGGGAATGAGCAGCTCTTC. It encodes CTSNLGRGNEQLF. Full variable domain (outside the CDR3, taken from reference TRBV11-2 and TRBJ2-1): EAGVAQSPRYKIIEKRQSVAFWCNPISGHATLYWYQQILGQGPKLLIQFQNNGVVDDSQLPKDRFSAERLKGVDSTLKIQPAKLEDSAVYLCTSNLGRGNEQLFGPGTRLTVL.

As regards this clonotype: At one boundary the junction diverges from the germline segment, which might be a read error. This rearrangement joins TRBV6-1 to TRBJ1-6; the D is unclear. The CDR3 contains 13 residues. Germline V gives CDR1 MNHNS, CDR2 SASEGT. The CDR3 nucleotides are TGTGCCAGCAGTGAACAGGAGAATTCACCCCACCACTTT. It translates to CASSEQENSPHHF.

This clonotype has only one observation. One end of the junction fails to match germline, which may point to a read error. The chain is built from TRBV20-1 and TRBJ2-7; weak D call: TRBD1 (6 bases). The CDR3 extends over 13 amino acids. CDR1 and CDR2 from the germline V gene are DFQATT and SNEGSKA (reference sequence). The CDR3 DNA sequence: TGCAGTGTCCTAGGGGGAGATTTGAACGAGCAGTATTTC. Amino acids: CSVLGGDLNEQYF.

The chain carries TRBV4-3 and TRBJ2-7, with D perhaps assigned TRBD1 or TRBD2 (5 bases each). The V and J ends lost 1 base and 3 bases respectively, with 13 bases between them. The CDR3 has 15 amino acids. Looked up from germline, CDR1 is LGHNA and CDR2 is YSLEER. Written as DNA, the CDR3 is TGCGCCAGCAGCCAAGGGCGCAGGGCGGGCTACGAGCAGTACTTC. Its protein product is CASSQGRRAGYEQYF.

The chain uses TRBV11-2 and TRBJ2-3; TRBD2 aligns across 9 bases. Germline values: CDR1 SGHAT, CDR2 FQNNGV. The junction had 6 bases not matched to a gene; V was cut back by 5 bases and J by 0 bases. The CDR3 consists of 16 residues. The CDR3 spells CASSRSGGISTDTQYF. In nucleotides, the CDR3 is TGTGCCAGCAGCCGGAGCGGGGGGATAAGCACAGATACGCAGTATTTT.

Concerning this clonotype itself: Just one base apart from a much larger clone, this may be a read error. The rearrangement links TRBV20-1 to TRBJ1-3, with D perhaps TRBD1 (6 bases). Germline V gene lookup returns CDR1 DFQATT and CDR2 SNEGSKA (reference sequence). This CDR3 is built from 15 residues. CDR3 coding DNA: TGCAGTGCTAGAGTGGGGGGCCTCTCTGGAGACACCATATATTTT. Its translation: CSARVGGLSGDTIYF.

Of note for this clonotype: An end of the junction differs from the germline gene, which may be a read error. The chain joins TRBV11-1 to TRBJ1-2; 7 bases align to TRBD1. Germline CDR1 SGHAT, CDR2 FQDESV (reference sequence). This CDR3 comprises 16 residues. Here the CDR3 reads CASRDLGQASDYGYTF. CDR3 nucleotides: TGTGCCAGCAGGGATCTCGGACAGGCGAGTGACTATGGCTACACATTC.